The 23 T cell receptor beta chains below come from one sample, sequenced in a study of blood T cell repertoires in COVID-19. Using immunoSEQ multiplex PCR, the repertoire was profiled, and TCRdb retains in-frame clones only, with some absent. The sample contains over 100,000 clones, roughly 84% of which appear only once. Sequencing was performed on PBMCs or T cells enriched from blood (not recorded which). The receptor source for this set is a woman aged 25 to 39 who had recovered from COVID-19.

The chain recombines TRBV5-1 with TRBJ1-4; the D is unclear. The germline V and J ends were trimmed by 0 bases and 0 bases, with 6 bases remaining between them. The CDR3 has 15 residues. Germline CDR1 reads SGHRS; CDR2 reads YFSETQ. DNA for the CDR3: TGCGCCAGCAGCTTGGGGAGATCAACTAATGAAAAACTGTTTTTT. This translates into CASSLGRSTNEKLFF. The full variable domain, in which reference TRBV5-1 and TRBJ1-4 provide the parts outside the CDR3, is KAGVTQTPRYLIKTRGQQVTLSCSPISGHRSVSWYQQTPGQGLQFLFEYFSETQRNKGNFPGRFSGRQFSNSRSEMNVSTLELGDSALYLCASSLGRSTNEKLFFGSGTQLSVL.

J is TRBJ1-2 and V is TRBV7-9; the D gene is possibly TRBD1 (6 bases). There are 12 residues in the CDR3. CDR1 is SEHNR and CDR2 is FQNEAQ in the germline V gene (reference sequence). V gave up 3 bases and J gave up 6 bases, with 8 bases separating them. CDR3 nucleotide sequence: TGTGCCAGCAGCTTCGACAGGAATGGCTACACCTTC. It yields the protein CASSFDRNGYTF.

CDR3 loop: CASSFYRLAGLQETQYF. The CDR3 coding sequence is TGTGCCAGCAGTTTCTACAGACTAGCGGGGCTTCAAGAGACCCAGTACTTC. The V gene is TRBV28, the J gene TRBJ2-5; 11 bases align to TRBD2. Looked up from germline, CDR1 is MDHEN and CDR2 is SYDVKM. This CDR3 is built from 17 residues. V lost 3 bases, J lost 2 bases, and 8 bases stayed unmatched.

The genes are TRBV27 and TRBJ2-3, with a possible D match to TRBD1 (5 bases). Trimming took 2 bases from V and 4 from J, leaving 19 bases between them. Germline CDR1 MNHEY, CDR2 SMNVEV (reference sequence). The CDR3 totals 17 residues. Here the CDR3 reads CASSLRGERLGADTQYF. CDR3 bases: TGTGCCAGCAGTTTAAGGGGTGAAAGACTTGGGGCAGATACGCAGTATTTT.

A remark on this clone: A junction end diverges from the germline sequence, so it may reflect a read error. The chain recombines TRBV12-3 or TRBV12-4 with TRBJ2-1, with 12 bases aligning to TRBD2. The CDR3 totals 13 residues. The DNA of the CDR3 is TGTGCCAGCAGCCAGGCTAGCGGGAGGGCCAAGCTCTTC. It encodes CASSQASGRAKLF.

This clone was seen only a few times. The CDR3 here is CASGVGGYNSPLHF. Here the CDR3 DNA reads TGTGCCAGCGGGGTGGGAGGCTATAATTCACCCCTCCACTTT. The V and J genes are TRBV2 and TRBJ1-6; D not certain. Trimming stripped 8 bases from V and 3 bases from J, with 11 bases between. The germline V gene has CDR1 SNHLY and CDR2 FYNNEI. The CDR3 runs 14 residues. Using reference TRBV2 and TRBJ1-6 for the parts outside the CDR3, the full variable domain is EPEVTQTPSHQVTQMGQEVILRCVPISNHLYFYWYRQILGQKVEFLVSFYNNEISEKSEIFDDQFSVERPDGSNFTLKIRSTKLEDSAMYFCASGVGGYNSPLHFGNGTRLTVT.

The rearrangement uses TRBV9 and TRBJ2-7; D perhaps matches TRBD2 (6 bases). This CDR3 spans 15 amino acids. V was trimmed by 0 bases and J by 2 bases, leaving 12 bases between them. Germline CDR1 SGDLS, CDR2 YYNGEE. The CDR3 region has the DNA TGTGCCAGCAGCGTAGGCCTAGGAGGGGCCTACGAGCAGTACTTC. This codes for CASSVGLGGAYEQYF.

The sample holds one count of this clone. The chain has TRBV29-1 and TRBJ2-7, with 9 bases matching TRBD2. J was trimmed by 7 bases and V by 6 bases; bases with no gene match: 13. The CDR3 runs 14 residues. Germline loops: CDR1 SQVTM, CDR2 ANQGSEA. The CDR3 loop is CSVMRSGSQGEQYF. The DNA for the CDR3 is TGCAGCGTAATGCGTAGCGGGAGCCAGGGAGAGCAGTACTTC.

V gene TRBV6-5 combines with J gene TRBJ1-3; tentative D call: TRBD1 (6 bases). This CDR3 comprises 14 residues. Germline assignment: CDR1 MNHEY and CDR2 SVGAGI. V was trimmed by 9 bases and J by 0 bases, leaving 12 bases between them. The CDR3 sequence: CASFTGPSGNTIYF. As DNA, the CDR3 is TGTGCCAGTTTTACAGGGCCCTCTGGAAACACCATATATTTT.

This clone has only one observation. V is TRBV7-6 and J is TRBJ2-3; no definite D call. V was cut by 4 bases and J by 4 bases, with 21 bases left in between. Germline V gene lookup returns CDR1 SGHVS and CDR2 FNYEAQ. The CDR3 runs 17 residues. CDR3 DNA sequence: TGTGCCAGCAGCTCCACCCCCCTTACAGTTACTCCAGATACGCAGTATTTT. Translating gives CASSSTPLTVTPDTQYF. The full variable domain, its missing parts supplied by reference TRBV7-6 and TRBJ2-3, is GAGVSQSPRYKVTKRGQDVALRCDPISGHVSLYWYRQALGQGPEFLTYFNYEAQQDKSGLPNDRFSAERPEGSISTLTIQRTEQRDSAMYRCASSSTPLTVTPDTQYFGPGTRLTVL.

V gene TRBV28 combines with J gene TRBJ2-7; TRBD2 agrees at 10 bases. V trimming: 2 bases; J trimming: 3 bases; junction bases outside the gene matches: 1. The CDR3 sequence is 14 residues long. CDR1 and CDR2 (germline): MDHEN, SYDVKM. CDR3 bases: TGTGCCAGCAGTTTAGGACTAGCGGTCTACGAGCAGTACTTC. It codes for CASSLGLAVYEQYF.

This clone was seen only a few times. The rearrangement links TRBV19 to TRBJ2-7; 8 nucleotides agree with TRBD1. Germline lookup yields CDR1 LNHDA and CDR2 SQIVND (reference sequence). This CDR3 region has 13 residues. Trimming cost V 10 bases and J 0 bases; bases outside gene matches: 5. The CDR3 loop is CATGQGSSYEQYF. CDR3 sequence (DNA): TGTGCCACAGGACAGGGTAGCTCCTACGAGCAGTACTTC.

The chain combines TRBV7-6 with TRBJ2-3, with TRBD2 identical over 9 bases. Germline trimming cut 5 bases from V and 6 bases from J; bases unmatched to any gene: 12. Germline CDR1 reads SGHVS; CDR2 reads FNYEAQ. The CDR3 loop spans 16 amino acids. The CDR3 region is CASSTAAGGPSDTQYF. CDR3 nucleotides: TGTGCCAGCAGCACAGCGGCGGGAGGGCCCTCTGATACGCAGTATTTT.

In regard to this clone: The sample carries other DNA sequences with the same CDR3. This chain joins TRBV29-1 and TRBJ1-1, with TRBD1 matching 9 bases. There are 13 residues in the CDR3. V shed 6 bases and J 0 bases; nucleotides not matched to a gene: 2. The germline CDR1 and CDR2 sequences are SQVTM and ANQGSEA. In DNA form, the CDR3 reads TGCAGCGTGCGGACAGGGGTGAACACTGAAGCTTTCTTT. This gives the protein CSVRTGVNTEAFF.

The CDR3 reads CSVEGQLITDTQYF. CDR3 coding DNA: TGCAGCGTTGAAGGACAGCTGATCACAGATACGCAGTATTTT. The chain employs TRBV29-1 and TRBJ2-3; possible D gene TRBD1, 5 bases. The V end was cut by 1 base, the J end by 2 bases, with 10 bases between. The CDR3 is 14 amino acids. Germline V gene sequence: CDR1 SQVTM, CDR2 ANQGSEA.

The J gene is TRBJ1-4, the V gene TRBV6-5; D not certain. CDR3 length: 12 residues. From germline, CDR1 is MNHEY and CDR2 SVGAGI. V was clipped by 4 bases and J by 15 bases, with 15 bases between them. CDR3 in DNA: TGTGCCAGCAGTTCACCCCAAGCCGGGTTGTTTTTT. It codes for CASSSPQAGLFF.

The rearrangement links TRBV9 to TRBJ1-4; weak D call: TRBD1 (5 bases). Trimming shortened V by 0 bases and J by 7 bases, and 13 bases separated the two germline ends. Germline V gene data show CDR1 as SGDLS and CDR2 as YYNGEE. The CDR3 is 15 residues long. The CDR3 nucleotides are TGTGCCAGCAGCGTAGTCGGGGGGATAGGTGAAAAACTGTTTTTT. Translating it yields CASSVVGGIGEKLFF.

V and J are TRBV5-4 and TRBJ2-1; tentative D call: TRBD2 (6 bases). This CDR3 comprises 14 residues. In germline, CDR1 is SGHNT, CDR2 YYREEE (reference sequence). The V end was cut by 0 bases, the J end by 9 bases, with 13 bases between. CDR3 protein: CASSLALARGEQFF. Here the CDR3 DNA reads TGTGCCAGCAGCTTGGCCCTAGCGCGGGGTGAGCAGTTCTTC.

In DNA, the CDR3 is TGTGCCAGCAAAGGGGGATACGAGCAGTACTTC. Translating gives CASKGGYEQYF. The chain joins TRBV25-1 to TRBJ2-7; D possibly corresponds to TRBD1 (6 bases). V gave up 7 bases and J gave up 4 bases, with 8 bases separating them. The CDR3 consists of 11 residues. Germline loops: CDR1 MGHDK, CDR2 SYGVNS.

The chain couples TRBV5-1 to TRBJ2-7, with 14 bases that match TRBD2. The V segment lost 4 bases and the J segment 5 bases; nucleotides outside the gene matches: 5. The germline V gene has CDR1 SGHRS and CDR2 YFSETQ. The CDR3 runs 15 residues. The CDR3, as DNA: TGCGCCAGCAGCCTACCGACTAGCGGGAGGGACGAGCAGTACTTC. It yields the protein CASSLPTSGRDEQYF.

V is TRBV28 and J is TRBJ1-5, with 10 bases lining up with TRBD1. Germline assignment: CDR1 MDHEN and CDR2 SYDVKM. The CDR3 runs to 14 residues. V was pared by 6 bases and J by 7 bases, with 6 bases of the junction left unmatched. CDR3 sequence (DNA): TGTGCCAGCAGAGACAGGGGGCAGCGACAGCCCCAGCATTTT. It is translated as CASRDRGQRQPQHF.

The chain links TRBV29-1 to TRBJ2-1; 7 bases fit TRBD2. The J segment lost 10 bases and the V segment lost 7 bases, leaving 10 bases of the junction unmatched. The V gene's germline CDR1 is SQVTM and CDR2 ANQGSEA. The CDR3 runs 12 residues. CDR3: CSARTRFEEQFF. DNA for the CDR3: TGCAGCGCCCGGACTAGGTTTGAGGAGCAGTTCTTC.

The CDR3 is CASSPLGPNSGNTIYF. The CDR3 DNA is TGTGCCAGCAGCCCCCTTGGGCCTAACTCTGGAAACACCATATATTTT. The chain carries TRBV28 and TRBJ1-3; D is uncertain. V shed 6 bases and J shed 0 bases, with 15 bases lying between them. This CDR3 is built from 16 residues. Germline V gene data show CDR1 as MDHEN and CDR2 as SYDVKM.